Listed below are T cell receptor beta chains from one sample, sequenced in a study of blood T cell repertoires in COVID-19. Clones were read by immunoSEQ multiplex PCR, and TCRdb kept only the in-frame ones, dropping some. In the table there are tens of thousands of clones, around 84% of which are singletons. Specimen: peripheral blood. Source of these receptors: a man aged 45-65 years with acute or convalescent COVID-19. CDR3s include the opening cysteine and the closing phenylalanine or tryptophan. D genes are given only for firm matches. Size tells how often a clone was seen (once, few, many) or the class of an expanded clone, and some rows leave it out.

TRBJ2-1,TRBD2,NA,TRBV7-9,TGTGCCAGCGGGACTAGCGGGTTCTACAATGAGCAGTTCTTC,CASGTSGFYNEQFF
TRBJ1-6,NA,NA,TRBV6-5,TGTGCCAGCAGTTACTTGGACAGCCATAATTCACCCCTCCACTTT,CASSYLDSHNSPLHF
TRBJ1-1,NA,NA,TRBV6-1,TGTGCCAGCAGTGAAGTAGACGGGTCTGAAGCTTTCTTT,CASSEVDGSEAFF
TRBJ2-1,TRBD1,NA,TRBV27,TGTGCCAGCACTCCTTCAGGGGGCGTATACAATGAGCAGTTCTTC,CASTPSGGVYNEQFF
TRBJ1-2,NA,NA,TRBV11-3,TGTGCCAGCAGCTTTGAGGGCCTCATCGGAGATGGCTACACCTTC,CASSFEGLIGDGYTF
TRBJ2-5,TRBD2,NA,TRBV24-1,TGTGCCACCAGTGATTTTTGGGGGGGTCAAGAGACCCAGTACTTC,CATSDFWGGQETQYF
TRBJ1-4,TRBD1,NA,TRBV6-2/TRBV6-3,TGTGCCAGCAGTTTTTGGGGGACAGGTGAAAAACTGTTTTTT,CASSFWGTGEKLFF
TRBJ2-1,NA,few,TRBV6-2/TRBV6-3,TGTGCCAGCAGTCGCAGACTAGATGAGCAGTTCTTC,CASSRRLDEQFF
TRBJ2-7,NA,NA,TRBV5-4,TGTGCCAGCAGCTTGAGAGGGAACTACGAGCAGTACTTC,CASSLRGNYEQYF
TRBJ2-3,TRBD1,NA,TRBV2,TGTGCCTGTACGACAGGGGGAACAGATACGCAGTATTTT,CACTTGGTDTQYF
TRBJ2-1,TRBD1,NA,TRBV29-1,TGCAGCGGGACAGGGTGGAGTGAGCAGTTCTTC,CSGTGWSEQFF
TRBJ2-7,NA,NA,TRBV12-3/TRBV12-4,TGTGCCAGCAGTTTAGCCCCTCTCTACGAGCAGTACTTC,CASSLAPLYEQYF
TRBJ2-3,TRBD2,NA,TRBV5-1,TGCGCCAGCAGCGGTGGATTGGGACTAGACGTAGCAGATACGCAGTATTTT,CASSGGLGLDVADTQYF
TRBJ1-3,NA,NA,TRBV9,TGTGCCAGCAGAGGGGCTGGAAACACCATATATTTT,CASRGAGNTIYF
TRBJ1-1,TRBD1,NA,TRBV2,TGTGCCAGCAGTGAAGGACAGGGGAACACTGAAGCTTTCTTT,CASSEGQGNTEAFF
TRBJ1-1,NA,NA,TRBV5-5,TGTGCCAGCAGCTTCCGGACAGACCACAACACTGAAGCTTTCTTT,CASSFRTDHNTEAFF
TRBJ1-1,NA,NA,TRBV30,TGTGCCTGGATACGACCCTTAGGGGACACTGAAGCTTTCTTT,CAWIRPLGDTEAFF
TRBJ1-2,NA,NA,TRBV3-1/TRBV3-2,TGTGCCAGCAGCCTCCAGCCTACGCCGGGCTATGGCTACACCTTC,CASSLQPTPGYGYTF
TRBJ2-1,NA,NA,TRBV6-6,TGTGCCAGCAGTTACAGAGAGGAGCAGTTCTTC,CASSYREEQFF
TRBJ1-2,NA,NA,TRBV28,TGTGCCAGCAGTCCTTCGCTGGGGGCGATCTATGGCTACACCTTC,CASSPSLGAIYGYTF
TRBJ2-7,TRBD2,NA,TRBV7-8,TGTGCCAGCAGCTCCGGGGGGTCCTACGAGCAGTACTTC,CASSSGGSYEQYF
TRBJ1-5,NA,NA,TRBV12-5,TGTACCGGGGGTAGCAATCAGCCCCAGCATTTT,CTGGSNQPQHF
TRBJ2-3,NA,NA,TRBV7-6,TGTGCCAGTTCGAAGGCAGCCGACTTCCGCACAGATACGCAGTATTTT,CASSKAADFRTDTQYF
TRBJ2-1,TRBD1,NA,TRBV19,TGTGCCAGTATGCAGGGGGCGAACAATGAGCAGTTCTTC,CASMQGANNEQFF
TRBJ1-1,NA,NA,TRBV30,TGTGCCTGGGGGAGGGTAATCACTGAAGCTTTCTTT,CAWGRVITEAFF
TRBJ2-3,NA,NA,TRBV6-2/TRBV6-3,TGTGCCAGCAGTTACGTCGTGCTAGCCGGACCCACAGATACGCAGTATTTT,CASSYVVLAGPTDTQYF
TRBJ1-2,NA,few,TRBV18,TGTGCCAGCTCACCCAGGGCTTCCCGTTATGGCTACACCTTC,CASSPRASRYGYTF
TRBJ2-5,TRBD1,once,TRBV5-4,TGTGCCAGCAGCTTGGCCGGGACAGGGGCGAAGACCCAGTACTTC,CASSLAGTGAKTQYF
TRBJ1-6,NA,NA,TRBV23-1,TGCGCCAGCAGTTGGGCCCTGAATTCACCCCTCCACTTT,CASSWALNSPLHF
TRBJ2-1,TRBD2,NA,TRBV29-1,TGCAGCGTTGAAGGCCCGACTAGCGGGGGGGGCAATGAGCAGTTCTTC,CSVEGPTSGGGNEQFF
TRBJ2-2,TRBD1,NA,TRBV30,TGTGCCTGGAGTGTAACAGGGGGCGCGGGCGGGGAGCTGTTTTTT,CAWSVTGGAGGELFF
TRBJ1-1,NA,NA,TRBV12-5,TGTGCTAGTGGTTTGTTTTTGTTTCGGGGGGCGGAGGGCACTGAAGCTTTCTTT,CASGLFLFRGAEGTEAFF
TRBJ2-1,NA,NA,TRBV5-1,TGCGCCAGCAGCTTGGGGTGGCAGGGGGGTAATGAGCAGTTCTTC,CASSLGWQGGNEQFF
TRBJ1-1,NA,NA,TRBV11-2,TGTGCCAGCAGCTTACGGATCGGCGGGTTAATGAACACTGAAGCTTTCTTT,CASSLRIGGLMNTEAFF
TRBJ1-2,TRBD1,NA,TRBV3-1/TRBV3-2,TGTGCCAGCAGCCACTGGACAGGGAACTATGGCTACACCTTC,CASSHWTGNYGYTF
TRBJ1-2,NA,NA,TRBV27,TGTGCCAGCAGTATCGGCAGGTCTGATGGCTACACCTTC,CASSIGRSDGYTF
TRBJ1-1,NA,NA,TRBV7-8,TGTGCCAGCAGCTCTCCGGGGGACGGAGGGGTGAGCACTGAAGCTTTCTTT,CASSSPGDGGVSTEAFF
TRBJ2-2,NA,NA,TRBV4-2,TGTGCCAGCAGCCAAGAATTTGGTACTAGCAACACCGGGGAGCTGTTTTTT,CASSQEFGTSNTGELFF
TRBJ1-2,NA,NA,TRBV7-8,TGTGCCAGCAGCTTAGATCAGGGGTCCTATGGCTACACCTTC,CASSLDQGSYGYTF
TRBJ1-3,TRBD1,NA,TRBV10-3,TGTGCCATCAGTGAGCAGGGACAGGGAAGCTCTGGAAACACCATATATTTT,CAISEQGQGSSGNTIYF
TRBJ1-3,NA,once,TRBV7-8,TGTGCCAGCAGCTTAGCCCAGGTTGGAAACACCATATATTTT,CASSLAQVGNTIYF
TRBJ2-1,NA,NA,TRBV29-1,TGCAGCGTTGAAGATGGGGGGAACAGAAATGAGCAGTTCTTC,CSVEDGGNRNEQFF
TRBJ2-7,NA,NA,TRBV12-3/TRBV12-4,TGTGCCAGCAGCCGGGGGGCGTACGAGCAGTACTTC,CASSRGAYEQYF
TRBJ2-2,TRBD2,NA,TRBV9,TGTGCCAGCAGCCGGGGGACTACGAACACCGGGGAGCTGTTTTTT,CASSRGTTNTGELFF
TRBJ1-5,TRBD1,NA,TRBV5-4,TGTGCCAGCAGTCGACAGGGGGAAAAGCCCCAGCATTTT,CASSRQGEKPQHF
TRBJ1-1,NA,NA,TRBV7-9,TGTGCCAGCAGCTTAGGGGCAGAATACACTGAAGCTTTCTTT,CASSLGAEYTEAFF
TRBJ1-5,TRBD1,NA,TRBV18,TGTGCCAGCTCACCCCCGGGACAGGGGGTTAATAGCAATCAGCCCCAGCATTTT,CASSPPGQGVNSNQPQHF
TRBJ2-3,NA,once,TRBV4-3,TGCGCCAGCAGCCAAGATATGCGGGATACGCAGTATTTT,CASSQDMRDTQYF
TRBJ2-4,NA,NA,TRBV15,TGTGCCACCAGCCCCCAGACAGGTTCAAACATTCAGTACTTC,CATSPQTGSNIQYF
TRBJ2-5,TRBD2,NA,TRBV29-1,TGCAGTAGCGGGAGGGAGACCCAGTACTTC,CSSGRETQYF
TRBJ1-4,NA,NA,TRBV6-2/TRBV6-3,TGTGCCAGCAGTTACGGTCAGGGTGGAGAAAAACTGTTTTTT,CASSYGQGGEKLFF
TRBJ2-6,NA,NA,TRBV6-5,TGTGCCAGCAGTTACTCCCCCGGGGTAGGGGCCAACGTCCTGACTTTC,CASSYSPGVGANVLTF
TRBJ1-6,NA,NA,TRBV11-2,TGTGCCAGCAGCTTAGGAGGCGGCCTACTCTATAATTCACCCCTCCACTTT,CASSLGGGLLYNSPLHF
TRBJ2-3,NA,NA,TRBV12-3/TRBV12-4,TGTGCCAGCAATGGGGGGTGGACAGATACGCAGTATTTT,CASNGGWTDTQYF
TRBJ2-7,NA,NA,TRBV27,TGTGCCAGCAGTTTATCCTTAGGGACATCCTACGAGCAGTACTTC,CASSLSLGTSYEQYF
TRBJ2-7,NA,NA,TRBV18,TGTGCCAGCTCACCACAGGGGGTCCTAGCGGCGGGGGAGCAGTACTTC,CASSPQGVLAAGEQYF
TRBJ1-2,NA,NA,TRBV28,TGTGCCAGCAGTTCCACAAGCAGGGGCGGTGGCTACACCTTC,CASSSTSRGGGYTF
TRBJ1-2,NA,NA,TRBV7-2,TGTGCCAGCAGCTTAAGGAGGGCCGGGACGGACTATGGCTACACCTTC,CASSLRRAGTDYGYTF
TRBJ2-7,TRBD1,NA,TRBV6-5,TGTGCCAGCAGACCCGCGGACAGGGTAGGTTACGAGCAGTACTTC,CASRPADRVGYEQYF